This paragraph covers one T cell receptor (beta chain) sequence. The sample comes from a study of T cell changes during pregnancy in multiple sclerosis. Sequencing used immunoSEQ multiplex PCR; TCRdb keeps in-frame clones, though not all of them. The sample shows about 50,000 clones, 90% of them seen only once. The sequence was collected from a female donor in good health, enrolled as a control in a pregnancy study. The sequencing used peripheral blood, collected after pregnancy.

The CDR3 DNA reads TGTGCCAGCAGCACTAGAGAGGCAGGTTATAGCAATCAGCCCCAGCATTTT. It yields the protein CASSTREAGYSNQPQHF. V and J are TRBV7-8 and TRBJ1-5; D is uncertain. Germline V gene lookup returns CDR1 SGHVS and CDR2 FQNEAQ. This CDR3 region has 17 residues. The ends were cut back, 5 bases at V and 0 bases at J, with 17 bases in the middle.